A single sample gave rise to the 19 T cell receptor beta chains below, sequenced in a study of T cell repertoires in cytomegalovirus infection. Each CDR3 protein is one row after TCRdb ran MiXCR on the reads. The sample yields roughly 630,000 distinct CDR3 sequences, 20% to 25% seen once. Sequenced sample: CD8+ T cells from PBMCs. All receptors come from a human donor in good health (CMV status not recorded). Some clones in this sample may be carry-over from other donors' samples.

The gene calls are TRBV7-9 and TRBJ1-2, with 12 bases lining up with TRBD1. Germline CDR1 reads SEHNR; CDR2 reads FQNEAQ (reference sequence). The CDR3 is 18 amino acids. The J segment lost 6 bases and the V segment lost 5 bases, leaving 16 bases of the junction unmatched. CDR3 in amino acids: CASSLSGGTGGAGDGYTF. The DNA for the CDR3 is TGTGCCAGCAGCCTATCGGGGGGGACAGGGGGCGCAGGAGATGGCTACACCTTC.

This chain links TRBV28 with TRBJ2-7; D is unresolved. The germline V gene encodes CDR1 MDHEN and CDR2 SYDVKM. Trimming stripped 6 bases from V and 4 bases from J, with 16 bases between. The CDR3 extends over 14 amino acids. CDR3: CASSPHRVGYEQYV. DNA for the CDR3: TGTGCCAGCAGCCCCCATAGGGTCGGGTACGAGCAGTACGTC.

Comment on this clonotype: A read error may be the cause here, since a much bigger clone is one base away. This rearrangement joins TRBV7-6 to TRBJ1-5; possibly TRBD1 for D (6 bases). Germline V gives CDR1 SGHVS, CDR2 FNYEAQ. This CDR3 region has 12 residues. In DNA, the CDR3 is TGTGTCAGCAGCCTACCAGGGGAGCCCCAGCATTTT. It is translated as CVSSLPGEPQHF.

The gene calls are TRBV6-6 and TRBJ1-5; the D gene is possibly TRBD1 (6 bases). V was clipped by 2 bases and J by 1 base, with 15 bases between them. The CDR3 consists of 17 residues. CDR1 and CDR2 from the germline V gene are MNHNY and SVGAGI (reference sequence). The CDR3 DNA follows: TGTGCCAGCAGTTACCTGAACAGGGAGGGGAGCAATCAGCCCCAGCATTTT. This translates into CASSYLNREGSNQPQHF.

This clonotype was observed a handful of times. The junction and the germline gene differ at one end; a read error may be behind it. The chain carries TRBV7-2 and TRBJ2-2, with TRBD2 matching over 12 bases. Per the germline V gene, CDR1 is SGHTA and CDR2 is FQGNSA. The CDR3 runs to 16 residues. The CDR3 bases are TGTGCCAGCAGCCTAGCGGGGGGGCCTAGCACCGGGGAGCTGTTTTTT. Its translation: CASSLAGGPSTGELFF.

J is TRBJ1-2 and V is TRBV20-1; no clear D. Germline V gene lookup returns CDR1 DFQATT and CDR2 SNEGSKA (reference sequence). V lost 1 base and J lost 5, with 14 bases in between. The CDR3 extends over 14 amino acids. The CDR3 region is CSARVLTAGYGYTF. The CDR3 DNA reads TGCAGTGCTAGAGTTTTAACGGCCGGATATGGCTACACCTTC.

J is TRBJ2-1 and V is TRBV29-1; D may match TRBD1 or TRBD2 (7 bases each). Germline values: CDR1 SQVTM, CDR2 ANQGSEA. Trimming took 0 bases from V and 1 from J, leaving 13 bases between them. The CDR3 has 16 residues. The CDR3 DNA reads as TGCAGCGTTGAAGATCAGGGGGGGACGTCCTACAATGAGCAGTTCTTC. Protein product: CSVEDQGGTSYNEQFF.

This clonotype was seen many times. This chain uses TRBV6-6 with TRBJ1-4, with a tentative D call TRBD1 (6 bases). The V end was cut by 2 bases, the J end by 7 bases, with 17 bases between. Germline V lookup: CDR1 MNHNY, CDR2 SVGAGI (reference sequence). The CDR3 consists of 16 residues. This CDR3 is CASSYEEEGGSEKLFF. The CDR3 DNA is TGTGCCAGCAGTTACGAGGAAGAAGGGGGATCTGAAAAACTGTTTTTT.

This clonotype showed up many times. This chain joins TRBV12-3 or TRBV12-4 and TRBJ2-3, with TRBD1 identical over 9 bases. The CDR3 consists of 14 residues. Trimming took 7 bases from V and 8 from J; bases not matched to a gene: 10. The DNA for the CDR3 is TGTGCCAGCACCGAGACAGGGGGATTTGGTACGCAGTATTTT. Translated: CASTETGGFGTQYF.

Concerning this clonotype: The junction departs from the called germline gene at one end, perhaps through a read error. The rearrangement joins TRBV28 to TRBJ1-3, with TRBD1 matching 7 bases. The CDR3 is 18 amino acids. Germline lookup yields CDR1 MDHEN and CDR2 SYDVKM. CDR3 DNA sequence: TGTTCCAGCAGCACTCAGACAGGGAACCGGCGCATCGGCTACACCATATATTTT. Protein sequence: CSSSTQTGNRRIGYTIYF. The full variable domain, its missing parts supplied by reference TRBV28 and TRBJ1-3, is DVKVTQSSRYLVKRTGEKVFLECVQDMDHENMFWYRQDPGLGLRLIYFSYDVKMKEKGDIPEGYSVSREKKERFSLILESASTNQTSMYLCSSSTQTGNRRIGYTIYFGEGSWLTVV.

The chain recombines TRBV4-3 with TRBJ1-1, with D maybe TRBD1 (5 bases). The CDR3 runs 14 residues. V was trimmed by 0 bases and J by 3 bases, leaving 8 bases between them. The germline V gene has CDR1 LGHNA and CDR2 YSLEER. CDR3 protein: CASSQEKGHTEAFF. CDR3 sequence (DNA): TGCGCCAGCAGCCAAGAAAAGGGACACACTGAAGCTTTCTTT.

This clonotype was detected only a few times. This chain joins TRBV27 and TRBJ2-1, with 9 positions matching TRBD2. Trimming cost V 1 base and J 4 bases; bases outside gene matches: 2. Germline V gene data show CDR1 as MNHEY and CDR2 as SMNVEV (reference sequence). This CDR3 has 15 residues. The CDR3 here is CASSLYSGGYNEQFF. CDR3 DNA: TGTGCCAGCAGTTTATATAGCGGGGGATACAATGAGCAGTTCTTC.

With regard to this clonotype: A junction end diverges from the germline sequence, so it may reflect a read error. The chain carries TRBV19 and TRBJ1-1; the match to TRBD1 covers 9 bases. The CDR3 is 15 amino acids. Germline lookup yields CDR1 LNHDA and CDR2 SQIVND (reference sequence). The CDR3 nucleotides read TGTGTCAGTAGTTTCTCGACAGGGGGTCAAACTGAAGCTTTCTTT. It is translated as CVSSFSTGGQTEAFF.

This clonotype turned up a few times. This chain uses TRBV27 with TRBJ2-2; 10 bases map to TRBD2. Looked up from germline, CDR1 is MNHEY and CDR2 is SMNVEV (reference sequence). V lost 6 bases to trimming and J lost 4 bases; unmatched junction nucleotides: 14. This CDR3 region has 18 residues. CDR3 sequence reads: CASSTLAGDLGGTGELFF. The CDR3 bases are TGTGCCAGCAGCACGCTAGCGGGGGACCTTGGGGGCACCGGGGAGCTGTTTTTT.

In regard to this clonotype: At one of its ends the junction is not consistent with the germline gene, which may arise from a read error. The V call is TRBV3-1, the J call TRBJ2-2; 7 nucleotides align to TRBD1. CDR1 and CDR2 (germline): LGHDT, YNNKEL (reference sequence). CDR3 size: 14 residues. CDR3 region: CVSSRGQDTGELFF. The CDR3 DNA reads as TGTGTCAGCAGCCGCGGACAGGACACCGGGGAGCTGTTTTTT. The whole variable domain, remainder taken from reference TRBV3-1 and TRBJ2-2, is DTAVSQTPKYLVTQMGNDKSIKCEQNLGHDTMYWYKQDSKKFLKIMFSYNNKELIINETVPNRFSPKSPDKAHLNLHINSLELGDSAVYFCVSSRGQDTGELFFGEGSRLTVL.

This clonotype has a handful of counts. The V gene is TRBV7-6, the J gene TRBJ2-2, with a tentative D call TRBD2 (5 bases). The CDR3 runs 15 residues. The V end was cut by 5 bases, the J end by 3 bases, with 13 bases between. Germline V gene data show CDR1 as SGHVS and CDR2 as FNYEAQ. The CDR3 sequence: CASSPVVAYTGELFF. The CDR3 coding sequence is TGTGCCAGCAGCCCGGTGGTAGCGTACACCGGGGAGCTGTTTTTT. The whole variable domain, remainder taken from reference TRBV7-6 and TRBJ2-2, is GAGVSQSPRYKVTKRGQDVALRCDPISGHVSLYWYRQALGQGPEFLTYFNYEAQQDKSGLPNDRFSAERPEGSISTLTIQRTEQRDSAMYRCASSPVVAYTGELFFGEGSRLTVL.

This clonotype showed up many times. The chain recombines TRBV7-6 with TRBJ2-5; D may be TRBD1 or TRBD2 (5 bases each). This CDR3 region has 15 residues. Germline values: CDR1 SGHVS, CDR2 FNYEAQ. V lost 3 bases and J lost 8, with 19 bases in between. The CDR3 here is CASSFRRDLGATQYF. DNA of the CDR3: TGTGCCAGCAGCTTCCGCCGGGACCTAGGGGCAACCCAGTACTTC.

This chain connects TRBV27 to TRBJ2-1, with TRBD2 matching over 7 bases. V was pared by 4 bases and J by 2 bases, with 2 bases of the junction left unmatched. The length of the CDR3 is 14 residues. Germline V gene data show CDR1 as MNHEY and CDR2 as SMNVEV (reference sequence). This CDR3 reads CASSSRGAYNEQFF. CDR3 in DNA: TGTGCCAGCAGTTCACGGGGGGCCTACAATGAGCAGTTCTTC.

This clonotype was counted only a few times. J is TRBJ2-5 and V is TRBV2, with 9 nucleotides matching TRBD2. The CDR3 loop spans 15 amino acids. V was pared by 5 bases and J by 3 bases, with 7 bases of the junction left unmatched. The germline CDR1 and CDR2 sequences are SNHLY and FYNNEI. The CDR3 DNA sequence: TGTGCCAGCAGTCCCAGCGGGGGGCCCGAAGAGACCCAGTACTTC. Translating gives CASSPSGGPEETQYF.